The 27 T cell receptor beta chains given below trace back to one sample, sequenced in a study of spatial heterogeneity in lung cancer (dated by TCRdb to the late 2010s). The method behind the library was 5' RACE. Sequenced on a NextSeq 500. In TCRdb, the public reads were trimmed at Q25 with fastp and aligned with MiXCR, with productive beta chains retained. CDR3 protein duplicates are merged, each entry listing the most common genes and DNA. This sample gives approximately 100,000 distinct CDR3 sequences in total; 15% to 20% of them show up just once. The ten largest clones represent 20% to 25% of the sample. Per the publication, the time point label means: blood at routine non-recurrence follow-up after resection. Here the sequenced sample was PBMCs, taken at follow-up. These receptors were taken from a male donor with early-stage non-small cell lung cancer.

The sample holds a few counts of this clonotype. This chain uses TRBV5-1 with TRBJ1-1; D uncertain. The germline V gene encodes CDR1 SGHRS and CDR2 YFSETQ. The CDR3 loop spans 15 amino acids. The V gene lost 0 bases and the J gene lost 7 bases, with 16 bases spanning the gap. The CDR3 spells CASSLESAGSYEAFF. In DNA, the CDR3 is TGCGCCAGCAGCTTGGAGTCCGCAGGTAGCTATGAAGCTTTCTTT. Supplemented by reference TRBV5-1 and TRBJ1-1, the full variable domain reads KAGVTQTPRYLIKTRGQQVTLSCSPISGHRSVSWYQQTPGQGLQFLFEYFSETQRNKGNFPGRFSGRQFSNSRSEMNVSTLELGDSALYLCASSLESAGSYEAFFGQGTRLTVV.

This clonotype has just a few counts. J is TRBJ2-3 and V is TRBV10-3; 9 bases map to TRBD1. The junction had 6 bases not matched to a gene; V was cut back by 6 bases and J by 2 bases. CDR3 size: 15 residues. Germline V gene lookup returns CDR1 ENHRY and CDR2 SYGVKD. CDR3 nucleotides: TGTGCCATCAGCGGGACAGGGAGGGACACAGATACGCAGTATTTT. Its translation: CAISGTGRDTDTQYF.

The chain couples TRBV4-3 to TRBJ1-2; D remains ambiguous. V was trimmed by 0 bases and J by 7 bases, leaving 12 bases between them. The CDR3 extends over 14 amino acids. Per germline, CDR1 LGHNA and CDR2 YSLEER. CDR3 DNA: TGCGCCAGCAGCCAAGATTTCGGGCGTAGTGGCTACACCTTC. Encoded protein: CASSQDFGRSGYTF.

This clonotype was seen ten or more times. The V and J genes are TRBV9 and TRBJ2-7; 7 bases agree with TRBD1. The junction had 5 bases not matched to a gene; V was cut back by 4 bases and J by 4 bases. The CDR3 totals 13 residues. The germline CDR1 and CDR2 sequences are SGDLS and YYNGEE. The CDR3 region has the DNA TGTGCCAGCAGCCCGCAGGGGGAGTACGAGCAGTACTTC. It codes for CASSPQGEYEQYF.

This chain connects TRBV20-1 to TRBJ1-1, with D possibly matching TRBD1 (6 bases). Germline V gene lookup returns CDR1 DFQATT and CDR2 SNEGSKA (reference sequence). The CDR3 spans 14 residues. The ends were cut back, 5 bases at V and 2 bases at J, with 15 bases in the middle. The CDR3 nucleotides read TGCAGTGCTCAAAAAATGGACAGAAACACTGAAGCTTTCTTT. Residues: CSAQKMDRNTEAFF.

This clonotype has ten or more counts. V is TRBV20-1 and J is TRBJ1-6; unclear D gene. CDR1 and CDR2 (germline): DFQATT, SNEGSKA (reference sequence). V gave up 5 bases and J gave up 6 bases, with 17 bases separating them. This CDR3 spans 15 amino acids. The chain's CDR3 is CSAPAWGPSNSPLHF. The CDR3 DNA sequence: TGCAGTGCTCCTGCGTGGGGTCCCAGTAATTCACCCCTCCACTTT.

In its sample, this clonotype was seen a few times. The chain has TRBV5-1 and TRBJ2-5; a weak D match, TRBD1 (6 bases). CDR3 length equals 12 residues. CDR1 is SGHRS, CDR2 YFSETQ, per germline. V lost 4 bases, J lost 5 bases, and 9 bases lay in between. This CDR3 is CASSTQGETQYF. The DNA of the CDR3 is TGCGCCAGCAGCACCCAGGGGGAGACCCAGTACTTC. The full variable domain, in which reference TRBV5-1 and TRBJ2-5 provide the parts outside the CDR3, is KAGVTQTPRYLIKTRGQQVTLSCSPISGHRSVSWYQQTPGQGLQFLFEYFSETQRNKGNFPGRFSGRQFSNSRSEMNVSTLELGDSALYLCASSTQGETQYFGPGTRLLVL.

This clonotype was counted between two and nine times. The chain is built from TRBV19 and TRBJ1-1; 8 bases are a match to TRBD1. Germline CDR1 and CDR2: LNHDA and SQIVND (reference sequence). V was pared by 0 bases and J by 10 bases, with 7 bases of the junction left unmatched. The CDR3 consists of 14 residues. The CDR3 loop reads CASSIDPGGVGAFF. The CDR3 bases are TGTGCCAGTAGTATAGATCCAGGGGGCGTTGGAGCTTTCTTT.

This clonotype was seen a few times. The chain is built from TRBV9 and TRBJ2-5, with 9 bases lining up with TRBD2. V gave up 0 bases and J gave up 9 bases; unmatched junction bases: 12. The CDR3 runs to 16 residues. The V gene's germline CDR1 is SGDLS and CDR2 YYNGEE. CDR3 sequence reads: CASSVASGTPHEAQYF. The CDR3, as DNA: TGTGCCAGCAGCGTAGCTAGCGGGACTCCTCACGAAGCCCAGTACTTC.

There are a few counts of this clonotype. CDR3 sequence reads: CASSRKGSDTQYF. The CDR3 nucleotides are TGTGCCAGCAGCAGAAAGGGCTCAGATACGCAGTATTTT. The J gene is TRBJ2-3, the V gene TRBV7-3, with D unclear. The CDR3 runs 13 residues. The germline gives CDR1 SGHTA, CDR2 FQGTGA. V lost 5 bases and J lost 4, with 10 bases in between.

This clonotype was counted between two and nine times. The rearrangement uses TRBV6-4 and TRBJ2-2; D may be TRBD2 (6 bases). The germline V gene has CDR1 MRHNA and CDR2 SNTAGT. The V end was cut by 4 bases, the J end by 5 bases, with 14 bases between. This CDR3 comprises 15 residues. The chain's CDR3 is CASSVIAGRTGELFF. The CDR3 region has the DNA TGTGCCAGCAGTGTGATTGCTGGGAGGACCGGGGAGCTGTTTTTT.

This clonotype was detected ten times or more. This chain joins TRBV10-1 and TRBJ2-5; D not certain. The germline gives CDR1 WNHNN, CDR2 SYGVQD (reference sequence). The CDR3 has 13 amino acids. The V gene lost 2 bases and the J gene lost 9 bases, with 13 bases spanning the gap. CDR3 DNA sequence: TGCGCCAGCAGTGAGACCCCAGGAGCTGCCCAGTACTTC. Translating it yields CASSETPGAAQYF.

The gene calls are TRBV6-5 and TRBJ1-4; no definite D call. CDR3 length: 14 amino acids. V was clipped by 4 bases and J by 4 bases, with 10 bases between them. In germline, CDR1 is MNHEY, CDR2 SVGAGI. As DNA, the CDR3 is TGTGCCAGCAGTTTGACGGTGAATAATGAAAAACTGTTTTTT. It encodes CASSLTVNNEKLFF.

This clonotype was seen a handful of times. The chain carries TRBV4-3 and TRBJ2-6; possible D gene TRBD2, 6 bases. Germline V gene sequence: CDR1 LGHNA, CDR2 YSLEER. CDR3 size: 16 residues. The V gene lost 0 bases and the J gene lost 4 bases, with 10 bases spanning the gap. The chain's CDR3 is CASSQEEGSGANVLTF. CDR3 nucleotide sequence: TGCGCCAGCAGCCAAGAGGAGGGATCCGGGGCCAACGTCCTGACTTTC.

The rearrangement uses TRBV6-1 and TRBJ1-2; the match to TRBD1 covers 7 bases. The CDR3 has 14 residues. The germline gives CDR1 MNHNS, CDR2 SASEGT. The V gene end was trimmed by 3 bases and the J gene end by 4 bases; junction bases not matched to a gene: 5. CDR3 sequence (DNA): TGTGCCAGCAGTGAGGACAGGATCTCCTATGGCTACACCTTC. It codes for CASSEDRISYGYTF.

This clonotype was seen only a few times. The chain uses TRBV11-2 and TRBJ2-7, with 8 bases lining up with TRBD1. The CDR3 is made up of 14 amino acids. Trimming took 4 bases from V and 5 from J; bases not matched to a gene: 7. The germline V gene encodes CDR1 SGHAT and CDR2 FQNNGV. As DNA, the CDR3 is TGTGCCAGCAGCTCAACGACAGGGGCCCACGAGCAGTACGTC. Amino acids: CASSSTTGAHEQYV.

This clonotype has more than one count but fewer than ten. The rearrangement uses TRBV6-2 or TRBV6-3 and TRBJ2-3; D gene unclear. The CDR3 spans 15 residues. The V and J ends lost 6 bases and 0 bases respectively, with 13 bases between them. The germline V gene has CDR1 MNHEY and CDR2 SVGEGT. CDR3 DNA: TGTGCCAGCAGCCCTGCTTTGACTAGCACAGATACGCAGTATTTT. This gives the protein CASSPALTSTDTQYF.

This sequence joins TRBV20-1 and TRBJ2-5; D is perhaps TRBD2 (6 bases). This CDR3 spans 13 amino acids. V lost 5 bases and J lost 5, with 15 bases in between. CDR1 and CDR2 from the germline V gene are DFQATT and SNEGSKA (reference sequence). The CDR3 spells CSAPLAPQETQYF. The CDR3 DNA reads as TGCAGTGCTCCACTAGCACCCCAGGAGACCCAGTACTTC.

This clonotype was detected only a few times. The junction and the germline gene differ at one end; a read error may be behind it. The J gene is TRBJ1-5, the V gene TRBV5-1, with D possibly TRBD1 on 5 matching bases. The CDR3 covers 14 residues. Looked up from germline, CDR1 is SGHRS and CDR2 is YFSETQ. CDR3 region: CASSLGGLEDILNF. CDR3 in DNA: TGCGCCAGCAGCTTGGGGGGTCTCGAGGACATTTTGAATTTT.

This clonotype appeared many times. The chain carries TRBV9 and TRBJ1-1; D is possibly TRBD1 (6 bases). This CDR3 contains 14 residues. The germline V gene has CDR1 SGDLS and CDR2 YYNGEE. V was clipped by 4 bases and J by 2 bases, with 12 bases between them. CDR3 DNA: TGTGCCAGCAGCCGTGAACAGGGCAACACTGAAGCTTTCTTT. Residues: CASSREQGNTEAFF.

This clonotype was detected a few times. The chain links TRBV19 to TRBJ2-3; D is undetermined. Germline CDR1 LNHDA, CDR2 SQIVND (reference sequence). CDR3 length equals 15 residues. The V end was cut by 3 bases, the J end by 1 base, with 11 bases between. The CDR3 loop is CASSMRLIGTDTQYF. The DNA of the CDR3 is TGTGCCAGTAGTATGAGGTTGATTGGCACAGATACGCAGTATTTT.

This clonotype was detected ten times or more. This chain joins TRBV7-8 and TRBJ2-7; no reliable D call. The V gene's germline CDR1 is SGHVS and CDR2 FQNEAQ. This CDR3 has 15 amino acids. The ends were cut back, 1 base at V and 2 bases at J, with 12 bases in the middle. The CDR3 bases are TGTGCCAGCAGCTTAGAGGTCAGCGCTGCCTACGAGCAGTACTTC. Amino acids: CASSLEVSAAYEQYF.

The chain recombines TRBV3-1 with TRBJ2-7, with unresolved D. Looked up from germline, CDR1 is LGHDT and CDR2 is YNNKEL (reference sequence). V was cut by 4 bases and J by 5 bases, with 9 bases left in between. There are 12 residues in the CDR3. The CDR3 region has the DNA TGTGCCAGCAGCCTGTCCTTGAACGAGCAGTACTTC. Amino acids: CASSLSLNEQYF.

The chain uses TRBV7-2 and TRBJ2-7; 11 bases match TRBD2. This CDR3 has 15 amino acids. Looked up from germline, CDR1 is SGHTA and CDR2 is FQGNSA. V gave up 5 bases and J gave up 5 bases; unmatched junction bases: 8. The CDR3 loop is CASSPVAGGHHEQYF. The CDR3 DNA follows: TGTGCCAGCAGCCCAGTAGCGGGAGGGCACCACGAGCAGTACTTC.

This clonotype was seen a handful of times. The rearrangement joins TRBV6-2 or TRBV6-3 to TRBJ2-7; D is unresolved. In germline, CDR1 is MNHEY, CDR2 SVGEGT. V was pared by 2 bases and J by 3 bases, with 2 bases between. This CDR3 region has 11 residues. The CDR3 is CASSYLYEQYF. CDR3 in DNA: TGTGCCAGCAGTTACCTCTACGAGCAGTACTTC.

The chain is built from TRBV5-1 and TRBJ1-6; a weak D match, TRBD1 (6 bases). Trimming pared 2 bases from V and 8 bases from J, leaving 11 bases between. The CDR3 covers 14 residues. Germline CDR1 and CDR2: SGHRS and YFSETQ. CDR3 DNA: TGCGCCAGCAGCTTAAGCAGGGGAGATTCACCCCTCCACTTT. Translation: CASSLSRGDSPLHF.

The chain recombines TRBV29-1 with TRBJ2-1; TRBD2 is a possible D gene (6 bases). This CDR3 spans 11 amino acids. V gave up 7 bases and J gave up 8 bases, with 12 bases separating them. CDR1 is SQVTM and CDR2 is ANQGSEA in the germline V gene. In DNA, the CDR3 is TGCAGCGGGGGACTGGAGGATGAGCAGTTCTTC. It codes for CSGGLEDEQFF.